The table lists the clone carrying this T cell receptor beta chain with a count of one. The data are from a study of control samples from healthy donors and cancer patients. Germline CDR1 is SGHVS and CDR2 is FNYEAQ. V was clipped by 5 bases and J by 4 bases; unmatched bases: 9. The CDR3 runs 15 residues. Repertoires were generated with immunoSEQ multiplex PCR, while TCRdb's copy carries only in-frame clones and drops some. The sample lists 150,000 to 190,000 clones, roughly 92% occurring once. This clonotype was sampled from a man aged 45-65 years in good health. This chain uses TRBV7-6 with TRBJ2-7, with TRBD1 matching over 9 bases. The sequenced sample was blood. In nucleotides, the CDR3 is TGTGCCAGCAGCCCACGGGGGACAGGGTTGTACGAGCAGTACTTC. Its protein is CASSPRGTGLYEQYF.